These 27 T cell receptor beta chains share one sample of origin, sequenced in a study of blood T cell repertoires in COVID-19. Method: immunoSEQ multiplex PCR; TCRdb's copy keeps in-frame clones and lacks some. The sample yields around 50,000 clones, about nine tenths seen once. Sequencing was performed on peripheral blood. These receptors were obtained from a man in his 70s with active COVID-19.

This clone was seen a few times. V is TRBV28 and J is TRBJ1-2; D is uncertain. The germline V and J ends were trimmed by 3 bases and 0 bases, with 5 bases remaining between them. CDR3 length: 13 amino acids. Germline CDR1 and CDR2: MDHEN and SYDVKM. CDR3 sequence reads: CASSFVSNYGYTF. CDR3 coding DNA: TGTGCCAGCAGTTTCGTGTCTAACTATGGCTACACCTTC.

CDR3 DNA sequence: TGTGCCAGCAGTCTACGATACGAGCAGTACTTC. It is translated as CASSLRYEQYF. V usage is TRBV28 and J usage is TRBJ2-7; D is unresolved. The germline V gene has CDR1 MDHEN and CDR2 SYDVKM. V lost 5 bases to trimming and J lost 4 bases, with 6 bases between them. This CDR3 spans 11 amino acids. The full variable domain, in which reference TRBV28 and TRBJ2-7 provide the parts outside the CDR3, is DVKVTQSSRYLVKRTGEKVFLECVQDMDHENMFWYRQDPGLGLRLIYFSYDVKMKEKGDIPEGYSVSREKKERFSLILESASTNQTSMYLCASSLRYEQYFGPGTRLTVT.

The V and J genes are TRBV28 and TRBJ2-6; no definite D call. The germline V gene encodes CDR1 MDHEN and CDR2 SYDVKM. This CDR3 comprises 14 residues. Trimming removed 4 bases at V and 0 bases at J, with 4 bases between. The CDR3 DNA reads as TGTGCCAGCAGTTCCTACTCTGGGGCCAACGTCCTGACTTTC. Translating gives CASSSYSGANVLTF.

This chain uses TRBV6-5 with TRBJ2-4, with 9 bases lining up with TRBD2. The germline CDR1 and CDR2 sequences are MNHEY and SVGAGI. The CDR3 loop spans 13 amino acids. V gave up 7 bases and J gave up 7 bases; unmatched junction bases: 5. The CDR3 nucleotides are TGTGCCAGCATGAAAACTAGCGGGAACATTCAGTACTTC. It yields the protein CASMKTSGNIQYF.

J is TRBJ2-7 and V is TRBV10-2, with 12 bases identical to TRBD2. Germline V gene lookup returns CDR1 WSHSY and CDR2 SAAADI. This CDR3 spans 15 amino acids. The ends lost 4 bases at V and 3 bases at J; junction bases unmatched: 4. The CDR3 DNA reads TGCGCCAGCAGTGTGCTAGCGGGAGGGTTCTACGAGCAGTACTTC. Amino acids: CASSVLAGGFYEQYF.

This chain joins TRBV27 and TRBJ2-7, with D hard to call. The germline gives CDR1 MNHEY, CDR2 SMNVEV (reference sequence). The V gene lost 5 bases and the J gene lost 0 bases, with 5 bases spanning the gap. This CDR3 region has 12 residues. DNA for the CDR3: TGTGCCAGCAGTCCCAACTCCTACGAGCAGTACTTC. Residues: CASSPNSYEQYF.

The rearrangement joins TRBV27 to TRBJ1-1; unclear D gene. The CDR3 is made up of 13 amino acids. The germline gives CDR1 MNHEY, CDR2 SMNVEV (reference sequence). Trimming cost V 7 bases and J 4 bases, with 13 bases left between them. The CDR3 nucleotides are TGTGCCAGCACCTTTCGGGTGGGCACTGAAGCTTTCTTT. This translates into CASTFRVGTEAFF.

This chain connects TRBV18 to TRBJ1-3; maybe TRBD1 (5 bases). The V gene's germline CDR1 is KGHSH and CDR2 LQKENI. V lost 2 bases, J lost 9 bases, and 20 bases lay in between. CDR3 length equals 16 residues. The CDR3 DNA is TGTGCCAGCTCACCATCCGGGGCCGCCTTCGGGGGCACCATATATTTT. It encodes CASSPSGAAFGGTIYF.

The chain uses TRBV5-6 and TRBJ1-4; D is ambiguous. Trimming took 2 bases from V and 7 from J, leaving 6 bases between them. Germline CDR1 reads SGHDT; CDR2 reads YYEEEE. This CDR3 contains 12 residues. The CDR3 sequence is CASSFSSEKLFF. The CDR3 bases are TGTGCCAGCAGCTTTTCTTCTGAAAAACTGTTTTTT.

The chain has TRBV27 and TRBJ2-1, with 8 positions matching TRBD1. Germline V gives CDR1 MNHEY, CDR2 SMNVEV (reference sequence). The V and J ends lost 5 bases and 4 bases, in that order; junction bases with no gene match: 7. The CDR3 consists of 15 residues. The CDR3 nucleotides read TGTGCCAGCAGTCTCACAGGGGGTGTGTACAATGAGCAGTTCTTC. This sequence encodes CASSLTGGVYNEQFF.

V is TRBV29-1 and J is TRBJ1-2; D perhaps matches TRBD1 (5 bases). This CDR3 has 16 amino acids. The germline V and J ends were trimmed by 3 bases and 1 base, with 18 bases remaining between them. Germline V gene data show CDR1 as SQVTM and CDR2 as ANQGSEA. CDR3 amino acids: CSVDLMGRKDNYGYTF. CDR3 in DNA: TGCAGCGTTGACCTGATGGGGCGGAAAGATAACTATGGCTACACCTTC.

J is TRBJ2-3 and V is TRBV5-6; 10 bases fit TRBD2. After removal of 5 bases from V and 6 bases from J, the junction contained 6 bases not matched to a gene. Germline CDR1 and CDR2: SGHDT and YYEEEE. This CDR3 has 14 residues. This chain's CDR3 is CASRLAGDLDTQYF. In DNA, the CDR3 is TGTGCCAGCAGGCTAGCGGGGGACCTCGATACGCAGTATTTT. The entire variable domain, with the rest obtained from reference TRBV5-6 and TRBJ2-3, is as follows: DAGVTQSPTHLIKTRGQQVTLRCSPKSGHDTVSWYQQALGQGPQFIFQYYEEEERQRGNFPDRFSGHQFPNYSSELNVNALLLGDSALYLCASRLAGDLDTQYFGPGTRLTVL.

This clone appeared a single time. V gene TRBV5-1 combines with J gene TRBJ1-2; TRBD1 is a possible D gene (6 bases). V lost 0 bases to trimming and J lost 3 bases, with 9 bases between them. Looked up from germline, CDR1 is SGHRS and CDR2 is YFSETQ. The CDR3 loop spans 14 amino acids. The CDR3 bases are TGCGCCAGCAGCTTGGCTCAGGGGCACTATGGCTACACCTTC. Protein product: CASSLAQGHYGYTF.

The chain couples TRBV6-2 or TRBV6-3 to TRBJ2-3, with D unclear. The CDR3 is 14 residues long. Germline V CDR1 and CDR2: MNHEY, SVGEGT. Trimming took off 1 base at V and 3 bases at J, with 8 bases between the two ends. The CDR3 nucleotides read TGTGCCAGCAGTTACTTGACTCATACAGATACGCAGTATTTT. Its translation is CASSYLTHTDTQYF.

V and J are TRBV6-4 and TRBJ2-7; 7 bases are shared with TRBD1. V trimming: 5 bases; J trimming: 0 bases; junction bases outside the gene matches: 7. Germline CDR1 MRHNA, CDR2 SNTAGT. The CDR3 has 15 residues. CDR3 loop: CASSYTGASSYEQYF. CDR3 in DNA: TGTGCCAGCAGTTATACAGGGGCCAGCTCCTACGAGCAGTACTTC.

The chain couples TRBV3-1 (or the pseudogene TRBV3-2) to TRBJ2-1; 7 positions agree with TRBD2. The CDR3 is made up of 15 amino acids. Trimming cost V 2 bases and J 9 bases; bases outside gene matches: 10. CDR1 and CDR2 from the germline V gene are LGHDT and YNNKEL (reference sequence). DNA for the CDR3: TGTGCCAGCAGCCAAAATTCGGCGGGAGAAGTTGAGCAGTTCTTC. Translation: CASSQNSAGEVEQFF.

The V and J genes are TRBV27 and TRBJ2-5; no clear D. Looked up from germline, CDR1 is MNHEY and CDR2 is SMNVEV (reference sequence). CDR3 length equals 13 residues. V was clipped by 5 bases and J by 3 bases, with 10 bases between them. This CDR3 reads CASSPNREETQYF. CDR3 in DNA: TGTGCCAGCAGTCCCAACAGAGAAGAGACCCAGTACTTC.

This clone was found a few times. This chain uses TRBV5-4 with TRBJ1-1; 9 nucleotides line up with TRBD1. CDR1 and CDR2 from the germline V gene are SGHNT and YYREEE (reference sequence). With V trimmed by 4 bases and J by 3 bases, 4 bases remained unmatched. The CDR3 spans 14 residues. As DNA, the CDR3 is TGTGCCAGCAGCCGGGACAGGGTAGACACTGAAGCTTTCTTT. The encoded protein is CASSRDRVDTEAFF. Together with reference TRBV5-4 and TRBJ1-1, the CDR3 gives the full variable domain: ETGVTQSPTHLIKTRGQQVTLRCSSQSGHNTVSWYQQALGQGPQFIFQYYREEENGRGNFPPRFSGLQFPNYSSELNVNALELDDSALYLCASSRDRVDTEAFFGQGTRLTVV.

The chain links TRBV10-3 to TRBJ2-1, with TRBD2 matching 12 bases. After removal of 0 bases from V and 2 bases from J, the junction contained 2 bases not matched to a gene. Germline loops: CDR1 ENHRY, CDR2 SYGVKD. The length of the CDR3 is 17 residues. CDR3 residues: CAISESLAGGPYNEQFF. CDR3 DNA sequence: TGTGCCATCAGTGAGTCCCTAGCGGGAGGGCCCTACAATGAGCAGTTCTTC.

The chain joins TRBV6-5 to TRBJ1-2; D remains ambiguous. Trimming removed 7 bases from V and 2 bases from J, with 11 bases in between. In germline, CDR1 is MNHEY, CDR2 SVGAGI. CDR3 size: 13 residues. This CDR3 is CASTRRPNYGYTF. The CDR3 DNA sequence: TGTGCCAGCACTCGGAGGCCAAACTATGGCTACACCTTC.

This rearrangement joins TRBV19 to TRBJ2-3; TRBD2 might be the D (5 bases). V lost 5 bases and J lost 0, with 15 bases in between. The CDR3 is 16 amino acids. CDR1 and CDR2 (germline): LNHDA, SQIVND (reference sequence). The DNA of the CDR3 is TGTGCCAGTAGTTCACCCCGGGAACCTAGCACAGATACGCAGTATTTT. This codes for CASSSPREPSTDTQYF.

The J gene is TRBJ2-7, the V gene TRBV6-5, with TRBD1 matching 9 bases. The CDR3 is 15 residues long. J lost 7 bases, V lost 6 bases, and 13 bases had no gene match. CDR1 is MNHEY, CDR2 SVGAGI, per germline. This CDR3 reads CASRRFSQGAQEQYF. In DNA form, the CDR3 reads TGTGCCAGCAGGCGATTCTCACAGGGGGCTCAAGAGCAGTACTTC.

This clone was seen a few times. The chain combines TRBV7-8 with TRBJ2-3; 7 bases fit TRBD2. J was trimmed by 3 bases and V by 2 bases; bases with no gene match: 8. The CDR3 covers 16 residues. Germline V lookup: CDR1 SGHVS, CDR2 FQNEAQ. CDR3 DNA: TGTGCCAGCAGCTTAATACGCGGGAGCGGGACAGATACGCAGTATTTT. The encoded protein is CASSLIRGSGTDTQYF.

The J gene is TRBJ1-3, the V gene TRBV5-1, with D unclear. Trimming pared 0 bases from V and 2 bases from J, leaving 12 bases between. CDR3 size: 16 residues. Germline V gene lookup returns CDR1 SGHRS and CDR2 YFSETQ. The CDR3 reads CASSLAPSTAGNTIYF. The CDR3 coding sequence is TGCGCCAGCAGCTTGGCCCCATCCACGGCTGGAAACACCATATATTTT.

The CDR3 loop is CASIVRGVTEAFF. The CDR3 DNA reads TGTGCCAGCATCGTCAGGGGCGTCACTGAAGCTTTCTTT. The rearrangement links TRBV28 to TRBJ1-1, with D perhaps TRBD1 (6 bases). From germline, CDR1 is MDHEN and CDR2 SYDVKM. Trimming pared 7 bases from V and 4 bases from J, leaving 13 bases between. This CDR3 comprises 13 residues.

This chain joins TRBV5-1 and TRBJ2-1; 11 bases agree with TRBD2. V shed 6 bases and J 13 bases; nucleotides not matched to a gene: 12. Germline V gene data show CDR1 as SGHRS and CDR2 as YFSETQ. The CDR3 is 14 amino acids. CDR3 in DNA: TGCGCCAGCACCTCGGGTAGCGGGGGGGCGGAACAGTTCTTC. Amino acid sequence: CASTSGSGGAEQFF.

The CDR3 loop reads CASSIGGTPVEQYF. DNA for the CDR3: TGTGCCAGTAGTATCGGGGGGACGCCAGTCGAGCAGTACTTC. J is TRBJ2-7 and V is TRBV19, with 7 bases fitting TRBD2. Per the germline V gene, CDR1 is LNHDA and CDR2 is SQIVND (reference sequence). The CDR3 is made up of 14 amino acids. V lost 3 bases to trimming and J lost 6 bases; unmatched junction nucleotides: 8.